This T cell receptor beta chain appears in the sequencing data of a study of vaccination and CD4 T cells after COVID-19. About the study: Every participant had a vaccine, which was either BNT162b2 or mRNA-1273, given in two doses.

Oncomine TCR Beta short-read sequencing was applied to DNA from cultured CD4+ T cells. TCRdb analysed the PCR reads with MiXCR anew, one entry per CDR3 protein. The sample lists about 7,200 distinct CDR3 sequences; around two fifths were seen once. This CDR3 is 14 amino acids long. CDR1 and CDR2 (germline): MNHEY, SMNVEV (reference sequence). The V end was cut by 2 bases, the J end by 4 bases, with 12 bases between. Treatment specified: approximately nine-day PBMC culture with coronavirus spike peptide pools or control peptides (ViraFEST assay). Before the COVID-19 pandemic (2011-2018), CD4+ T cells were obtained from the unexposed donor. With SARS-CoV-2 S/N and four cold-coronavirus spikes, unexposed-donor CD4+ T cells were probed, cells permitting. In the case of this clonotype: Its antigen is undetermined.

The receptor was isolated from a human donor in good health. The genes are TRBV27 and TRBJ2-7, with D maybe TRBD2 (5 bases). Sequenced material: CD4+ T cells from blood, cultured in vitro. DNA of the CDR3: TGTGCCAGCAGTTTAGGCGGGTCACTTTACGAGCAGTACTTC. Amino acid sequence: CASSLGGSLYEQYF.